One sample yielded the 18 T cell receptor beta chains listed below, sequenced in a study of T cell responses to AZD1222 COVID-19 vaccine. Assay used: immunoSEQ multiplex PCR; TCRdb lists only in-frame clones, some missing. In the table there are roughly 190,000 clones, around 94% of which are singletons. The specimen was peripheral blood, collected 28 days after the second dose of the MenACWY control vaccine. The receptors derive from an adult who received the MenACWY meningococcal vaccine as a control.

V usage is TRBV3-1 (or the pseudogene TRBV3-2) and J usage is TRBJ2-3; TRBD2 matches 11 bases. The CDR3 is 16 amino acids. Germline assignment: CDR1 LGHDT and CDR2 YNNKEL (reference sequence). V shed 4 bases, J shed 2 bases, and the junction held 5 bases outside the gene matches. CDR3 nucleotide sequence: TGTGCCAGCAGCCTACTAGCGGGAGAGCCCACAGATACGCAGTATTTT. Amino acids: CASSLLAGEPTDTQYF.

The gene calls are TRBV10-3 and TRBJ2-5, with D hard to call. CDR3 length: 12 residues. Trimming stripped 8 bases from V and 7 bases from J, with 14 bases between. Germline V lookup: CDR1 ENHRY, CDR2 SYGVKD. CDR3 region: CAIRFSVGTQYF. CDR3 DNA: TGTGCCATCCGATTCTCAGTGGGGACCCAGTACTTC.

The chain couples TRBV20-1 to TRBJ1-4; D remains ambiguous. V gave up 3 bases and J gave up 4 bases, with 9 bases separating them. Germline V gene lookup returns CDR1 DFQATT and CDR2 SNEGSKA (reference sequence). This CDR3 has 13 residues. CDR3 protein: CSASGQDNEKLFF. The DNA of the CDR3 is TGCAGTGCTAGTGGCCAGGATAATGAAAAACTGTTTTTT.

This chain connects TRBV12-3 or TRBV12-4 to TRBJ1-1; D is unresolved. The V end lost 3 bases, the J end lost 7 bases, and 12 bases lay between the germline ends. The length of the CDR3 is 13 residues. The DNA of the CDR3 is TGTGCCAGCAGTTTTGGTCCGGGGTTTGAAGCTTTCTTT. It is translated as CASSFGPGFEAFF.

The chain carries TRBV19 and TRBJ1-2, with D uncertain. V lost 3 bases, J lost 0 bases, and 11 bases lay in between. Germline V gives CDR1 LNHDA, CDR2 SQIVND (reference sequence). The CDR3 spans 15 residues. CDR3 nucleotides: TGTGCCAGTAGTATCCCCCACAGCCCTAACTATGGCTACACCTTC. It specifies CASSIPHSPNYGYTF.

The chain carries TRBV7-2 and TRBJ1-1, with TRBD1 as a possible D gene (6 bases). Germline assignment: CDR1 SGHTA and CDR2 FQGNSA. V was shortened by 4 bases and J by 1 base, with 13 bases between the two germline ends. This CDR3 is 15 amino acids long. The CDR3 reads CASSSQGGENTEAFF. The CDR3 DNA is TGTGCCAGCAGCTCACAAGGGGGGGAGAACACTGAAGCTTTCTTT.

The rearrangement joins TRBV2 to TRBJ1-1; possibly TRBD1 for D (5 bases). Germline V gene sequence: CDR1 SNHLY, CDR2 FYNNEI. The CDR3 is 15 residues long. V was clipped by 3 bases and J by 11 bases, with 22 bases between them. CDR3 sequence: CASSERVSRVEGAFF. In DNA form, the CDR3 reads TGTGCCAGCAGTGAGCGGGTTTCGAGGGTTGAGGGGGCTTTCTTT.

This rearrangement joins TRBV5-6 to TRBJ1-1; 7 bases line up with TRBD1. From germline, CDR1 is SGHDT and CDR2 YYEEEE. The CDR3 is 14 residues long. The V gene end was trimmed by 3 bases and the J gene end by 1 base; junction bases not matched to a gene: 3. The CDR3 region has the DNA TGTGCCAGCAGCTGGGGACAGCAGAACACTGAAGCTTTCTTT. Translating it yields CASSWGQQNTEAFF.

The chain couples TRBV9 to TRBJ2-3; 10 bases are shared with TRBD2. This CDR3 has 15 residues. The V and J ends lost 4 bases and 3 bases, in that order; junction bases with no gene match: 5. CDR1 and CDR2 (germline): SGDLS, YYNGEE. The CDR3 here is CASSTPSGRTDTQYF. CDR3 DNA sequence: TGTGCCAGCAGCACTCCTAGCGGGAGAACAGATACGCAGTATTTT.

The chain combines TRBV19 with TRBJ2-7, with 14 bases identical to TRBD2. V shed 5 bases and J 5 bases; nucleotides not matched to a gene: 11. CDR3 length equals 17 residues. Looked up from germline, CDR1 is LNHDA and CDR2 is SQIVND (reference sequence). The CDR3 DNA is TGTGCCAGTAGTGTGACTAGCGGGAGGGCCGGGCAAAACGAGCAGTACTTC. Translated, it gives CASSVTSGRAGQNEQYF.

This clone was picked up a small number of times. The V and J genes are TRBV7-2 and TRBJ2-1; 9 bases agree with TRBD2. Germline V lookup: CDR1 SGHTA, CDR2 FQGNSA. CDR3 length: 19 residues. With 2 bases clipped from V and 6 bases from J, the junction kept 17 bases outside the gene matches. CDR3 sequence: CASSLRFLSGRTSANEQFF. CDR3 DNA: TGTGCCAGCAGCTTACGATTCTTGAGCGGGAGGACAAGCGCCAATGAGCAGTTCTTC.

The gene calls are TRBV27 and TRBJ1-2, with a weak D call TRBD1 (5 bases). Germline V lookup: CDR1 MNHEY, CDR2 SMNVEV (reference sequence). This CDR3 comprises 14 residues. Trimming took 5 bases from V and 2 from J, leaving 12 bases between them. CDR3 DNA: TGTGCCAGCAGTCCGGGGAAGGGGAACTATGGCTACACCTTC. Encoded protein: CASSPGKGNYGYTF.

This clone was counted a few times. V is TRBV9 and J is TRBJ2-7; D is possibly TRBD1 or TRBD2 (5 bases each). V lost 3 bases, J lost 2 bases, and 15 bases lay in between. This CDR3 is built from 15 residues. The germline V gene has CDR1 SGDLS and CDR2 YYNGEE. The CDR3 DNA reads TGTGCCAGCAGCGGGGGGATGGCGCTACCCTACGAGCAGTACTTC. It yields the protein CASSGGMALPYEQYF.

V usage is TRBV7-9 and J usage is TRBJ1-4; possible D gene TRBD1, 5 bases. V was clipped by 5 bases and J by 5 bases, with 12 bases between them. This CDR3 contains 14 residues. Germline CDR1 SEHNR, CDR2 FQNEAQ (reference sequence). The CDR3 protein is CASSGGTTNEKLFF. CDR3 sequence (DNA): TGTGCCAGCAGCGGGGGGACGACGAATGAAAAACTGTTTTTT.

The gene calls are TRBV12-3 or TRBV12-4 and TRBJ1-1; 7 positions match TRBD1. The V gene end was trimmed by 6 bases and the J gene end by 1 base; junction bases not matched to a gene: 2. The CDR3 length is 13 residues. For the CDR3, the DNA is TGTGCCAGCAGGAGGACAGGGAACACTGAAGCTTTCTTT. It encodes CASRRTGNTEAFF.

The J gene is TRBJ1-2, the V gene TRBV21-1; no check of the table's D call, TRBD1, against the DNA was made. TRBV21-1 is flagged as a pseudogene. The CDR3 runs to 17 residues. The DNA of the CDR3 is TGCGCTGTGACAGGGGTGAGCTGCGTCCGTCCTAACTATGGCTACACCTTC. Its translation is CAVTGVSCVRPNYGYTF.

V and J are TRBV7-2 and TRBJ1-3; weak D call: TRBD1 (6 bases). Germline CDR1 is SGHTA and CDR2 is FQGNSA. The CDR3 totals 15 residues. V was pared by 4 bases and J by 0 bases, with 10 bases between. CDR3 region: CASSSRTASGNTIYF. The CDR3 coding sequence is TGTGCCAGCAGCTCCCGGACAGCCTCTGGAAACACCATATATTTT.

The V call is TRBV18, the J call TRBJ1-1, with no clear D. V was shortened by 2 bases and J by 3 bases, with 7 bases between the two germline ends. Germline V CDR1 and CDR2: KGHSH, LQKENI. The CDR3 extends over 13 amino acids. CDR3 bases: TGTGCCAGCTCACCAAGGTCCGACACTGAAGCTTTCTTT. The encoded protein is CASSPRSDTEAFF.